The present T cell receptor beta chain was sequenced within a study of blood T cells in healthy people across ages. Overall study results and limits: Strong correlation linked observed beta diversity and percent naive T cells. Greater diversity and more naive CD4+ cells were seen in long-lived donors than in aged donors.

Between the trimmed V and J ends, which lost 1 base and 2 bases, there was a span of 7 bases. Germline CDR1 and CDR2: LNHDA and SQIVND (reference sequence). This CDR3 is built from 14 residues. A remark on this clonotype: Its antigen is unknown.

Each individual donor underwent a draw of ten milliliters of peripheral blood. The second PCR ran about 6 to 11 cycles with a sample-barcoded 5' primer and J-beta primers. A single record per CDR3 protein comes from TCRdb applying MiXCR to the 5' RACE reads. The table includes about 1.8 million distinct CDR3 sequences, 49% detected once. Sequencing input: blood. The TCR comes from a woman aged 40 to 49 in good health. The V gene is TRBV19, the J gene TRBJ2-3; D not resolved. This chain's CDR3 is CASSIGIYTDTQYF. In nucleotides, the CDR3 is TGTGCCAGTAGTATAGGCATCTACACAGATACGCAGTATTTT.